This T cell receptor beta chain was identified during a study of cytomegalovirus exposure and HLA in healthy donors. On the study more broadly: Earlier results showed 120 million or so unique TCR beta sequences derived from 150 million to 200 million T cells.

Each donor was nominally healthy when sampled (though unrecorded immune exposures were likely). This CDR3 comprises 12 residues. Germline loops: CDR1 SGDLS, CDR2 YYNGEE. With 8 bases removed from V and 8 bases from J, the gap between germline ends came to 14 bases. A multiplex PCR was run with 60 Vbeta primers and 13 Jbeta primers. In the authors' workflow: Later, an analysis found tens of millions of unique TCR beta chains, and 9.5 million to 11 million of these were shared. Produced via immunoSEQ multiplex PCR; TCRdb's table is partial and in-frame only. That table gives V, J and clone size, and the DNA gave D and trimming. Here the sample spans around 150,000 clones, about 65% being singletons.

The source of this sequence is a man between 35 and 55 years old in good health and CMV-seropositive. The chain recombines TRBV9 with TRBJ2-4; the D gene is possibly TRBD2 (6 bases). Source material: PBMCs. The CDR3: CARGGSEDIQYF. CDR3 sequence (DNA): TGTGCCAGGGGAGGCTCGGAGGACATTCAGTACTTC.